This is a list of T cell receptor beta chains from one sample in a study of response to subunit inactivated influenza vaccine. A single record per CDR3 protein comes from TCRdb applying MiXCR to the RT-PCR reads. The table lists about 800,000 distinct CDR3 sequences, 21% of them singletons. Sample: PBMCs from blood, taken more than 4 days after vaccination. These receptor sequences come from a man aged 45-65 years who received an inactivated influenza vaccine. CDR3s include the opening cysteine and the closing phenylalanine or tryptophan. The order of the fields is CDR3 DNA, CDR3 protein, clone size, J gene, V gene, D gene. The D gene is left open where the match is weak. The size entry is marked missing in some rows and otherwise reads once, few, many or a size class.

CDR3nt: TGTGCCAGCAGTCGGAACAGGGGGCGAAGGGCCGGGGAGCTGTTTTTT; CDR3aa: CASSRNRGRRAGELFF; abundance: few; j_gene: TRBJ2-2; v_gene: TRBV12-3/TRBV12-4; d_gene: TRBD1
CDR3nt: TGTGCCAGCAGTTGGGGACTAGCGGGAAACACCGGGGAGCTGTTTTTT; CDR3aa: CASSWGLAGNTGELFF; abundance: few; j_gene: TRBJ2-2; v_gene: TRBV5-1; d_gene: TRBD2
CDR3nt: TGCAGTGCTAGAAACGACAGGGGACAGATCGAGCAGTACTTC; CDR3aa: CSARNDRGQIEQYF; abundance: few; j_gene: TRBJ2-7; v_gene: TRBV20-1; d_gene: TRBD1
CDR3nt: TGCGCCAGCAGCATTGCCGGGACTAGCGGGAGATACACAGATACGCAGTATTTT; CDR3aa: CASSIAGTSGRYTDTQYF; abundance: few; j_gene: TRBJ2-3; v_gene: TRBV5-1; d_gene: TRBD2
CDR3nt: TGTGCCAGCAGCAAAGTAGGAGGCGTCCAGTACTTC; CDR3aa: CASSKVGGVQYF; abundance: -; j_gene: TRBJ2-5; v_gene: TRBV3-1; d_gene: -
CDR3nt: TGTGCCTGGAGTCGGGGGCCTTGGGACGAGCAGTACTTC; CDR3aa: CAWSRGPWDEQYF; abundance: -; j_gene: TRBJ2-7; v_gene: TRBV30; d_gene: -
CDR3nt: TGCGCCAGCAGCTCGAAAGAAGGAGCCCACCCTTATTCACCCCTCCACTTT; CDR3aa: CASSSKEGAHPYSPLHF; abundance: few; j_gene: TRBJ1-6; v_gene: TRBV5-1; d_gene: -
CDR3nt: TGTGCCAGCAGCCCGCATGGCGGGATAAATGAGCAGTTCTTC; CDR3aa: CASSPHGGINEQFF; abundance: -; j_gene: TRBJ2-1; v_gene: TRBV7-3; d_gene: -
CDR3nt: TGTGCCAGCCCGGGACTAGCGGGGGGCTCTCAGGGAGATACGCAGTATTTT; CDR3aa: CASPGLAGGSQGDTQYF; abundance: -; j_gene: TRBJ2-3; v_gene: TRBV7-9; d_gene: TRBD2
CDR3nt: TGTGCCAGCAGTTACTCCCGGGGTCTAGGGGGCTATGGCTACACCTTC; CDR3aa: CASSYSRGLGGYGYTF; abundance: -; j_gene: TRBJ1-2; v_gene: TRBV6-5; d_gene: -
CDR3nt: TGCAGCGTTGTTAGCGGGAGGACAGGCGAGACCCAGTACTTC; CDR3aa: CSVVSGRTGETQYF; abundance: many; j_gene: TRBJ2-5; v_gene: TRBV29-1; d_gene: TRBD2
CDR3nt: TGTGCCACTACCACGGGACAGGGACACTACGAGCAGTACTTC; CDR3aa: CATTTGQGHYEQYF; abundance: -; j_gene: TRBJ2-7; v_gene: TRBV10-3; d_gene: TRBD1
CDR3nt: TGTGCCACGGAGCAATCCTTCCACACGGATCAAGAGACCCAGTACTTC; CDR3aa: CATEQSFHTDQETQYF; abundance: -; j_gene: TRBJ2-5; v_gene: TRBV7-8; d_gene: -
CDR3nt: TGCGCCAGCAGCCAAGACAGGGGGCGAGGGTATGGCTACACCTTC; CDR3aa: CASSQDRGRGYGYTF; abundance: few; j_gene: TRBJ1-2; v_gene: TRBV4-1; d_gene: TRBD1
CDR3nt: TGTGCCAGCAGCCGGCGGACTAGCGGGAGCGGGGAAAGGGATGAGCAGTTCTTC; CDR3aa: CASSRRTSGSGERDEQFF; abundance: -; j_gene: TRBJ2-1; v_gene: TRBV5-6; d_gene: TRBD2
CDR3nt: TGCAGTGCTAGAGATATACATCCGAACACTGAAGCTTTCTTT; CDR3aa: CSARDIHPNTEAFF; abundance: few; j_gene: TRBJ1-1; v_gene: TRBV20-1; d_gene: -
CDR3nt: TGCAGCGTGGTCGTTCGGGGCGGGTTGAACACCGGGGAGCTGTTTTTT; CDR3aa: CSVVVRGGLNTGELFF; abundance: few; j_gene: TRBJ2-2; v_gene: TRBV29-1; d_gene: -
CDR3nt: TGTGCCAGCTCACCGAACGCGGCAGGGGGGTCCGGGGAGCTGTTTTTT; CDR3aa: CASSPNAAGGSGELFF; abundance: few; j_gene: TRBJ2-2; v_gene: TRBV18; d_gene: -
CDR3nt: TGTGCCAGCAGCTTTGACGGGAGGGCAGATACGCAGTATTTT; CDR3aa: CASSFDGRADTQYF; abundance: -; j_gene: TRBJ2-3; v_gene: TRBV7-9; d_gene: TRBD2
CDR3nt: TGTGCCAGCAGTGTGCGGGCAATTCTCAGTGATGAGCAGTTCTTC; CDR3aa: CASSVRAILSDEQFF; abundance: -; j_gene: TRBJ2-1; v_gene: TRBV2; d_gene: -
CDR3nt: TGCGCCAGCAGCTGGACAGGGGGGCCCCAAGAGACCCAGTACTTC; CDR3aa: CASSWTGGPQETQYF; abundance: few; j_gene: TRBJ2-5; v_gene: TRBV5-1; d_gene: TRBD1
CDR3nt: TGCGCCAGCAGCAAGGACACAGCCTACGAGCAGTACTTC; CDR3aa: CASSKDTAYEQYF; abundance: few; j_gene: TRBJ2-7; v_gene: TRBV5-1; d_gene: -
CDR3nt: TGTGCCACCCTCAATTGGCTAGCGGGTCCCTACGAGCAGTACTTC; CDR3aa: CATLNWLAGPYEQYF; abundance: -; j_gene: TRBJ2-7; v_gene: TRBV24-1; d_gene: TRBD2
CDR3nt: TGTGCCATCAGCCGAGGGTCCGGCGAAAAACTGTTTTTT; CDR3aa: CAISRGSGEKLFF; abundance: -; j_gene: TRBJ1-4; v_gene: TRBV10-3; d_gene: -
CDR3nt: TGTGCCAGCAGTGTTCAGGGGGTCGTAGGTGATACGCAGTATTTT; CDR3aa: CASSVQGVVGDTQYF; abundance: -; j_gene: TRBJ2-3; v_gene: TRBV12-3/TRBV12-4; d_gene: TRBD1
CDR3nt: TGCAGCGTTGCTCCCGGGACTAGCGGAAGGGATGAGCAGTTCTTC; CDR3aa: CSVAPGTSGRDEQFF; abundance: -; j_gene: TRBJ2-1; v_gene: TRBV29-1; d_gene: TRBD2
CDR3nt: TGTGCCACCAGTGACCGAGGTCCCGGGGAGCTGTTTTTT; CDR3aa: CATSDRGPGELFF; abundance: -; j_gene: TRBJ2-2; v_gene: TRBV24-1; d_gene: -